Listed below are T cell receptor beta chains from one sample, sequenced in a study of shared clonotypes between healthy human individuals. Measured with immunoSEQ multiplex PCR; TCRdb has only the in-frame clones, and not every one. Among millions of clones listed, approximately 94% were seen once. Sequencing was carried out using naive CD4+ T cells sorted from blood. The source of these receptors is a man between 18 and 35 years old in good health. Both conserved end residues are part of each CDR3. The D gene is left open where the match is weak. Part of the rows lack a size; the others show once, few, many or a class for expanded clones.

j_gene | v_gene | abundance | len | d_gene | CDR3aa | CDR3nt
TRBJ1-4 | TRBV7-9 | NA | 14 | TRBD1 | CASRQTGGGEKLFF | TGTGCCAGCAGACAGACAGGGGGCGGTGAAAAACTGTTTTTT
TRBJ2-7 | TRBV18 | NA | 14 | NA | CASSPRQDSYEQYF | TGTGCTAGCTCACCACGGCAGGACTCCTACGAGCAGTACTTC
TRBJ1-3 | TRBV7-2 | NA | 17 | NA | CASSLAVVGPLTNTIYF | TGTGCCAGCAGCTTAGCGGTGGTAGGGCCTCTAACGAACACCATATATTTT
TRBJ2-1 | TRBV12-5 | few | 11 | NA | CASGTGQGQFF | TGTGCTAGTGGCACCGGTCAGGGGCAGTTCTTC
TRBJ1-4 | TRBV15 | NA | 14 | NA | CATSRQGSREKLFF | TGTGCCACCAGCAGGCAGGGATCTAGGGAAAAACTGTTTTTT
TRBJ2-3 | TRBV6-1 | NA | 14 | NA | CASLKAGYTDTQYF | TGTGCCAGCCTAAAGGCAGGGTACACAGATACGCAGTATTTT
TRBJ2-5 | TRBV5-1 | NA | 15 | TRBD1 | CASSVQTTGLETQYF | TGCGCCAGCAGCGTGCAAACGACAGGGTTGGAGACCCAGTACTTC
TRBJ1-4 | TRBV2 | NA | 14 | NA | CATKDFPFNEKLFF | TGTGCCACCAAGGATTTTCCGTTTAATGAAAAACTGTTTTTT
TRBJ1-2 | TRBV6-5 | NA | 15 | TRBD1 | CASSPQGLLDYGYTF | TGTGCCAGCAGTCCACAGGGGCTCTTAGACTATGGCTACACCTTC
TRBJ2-5 | TRBV6-1 | NA | 15 | TRBD2 | CASIASGSLWETQYF | TGTGCCAGCATTGCTAGCGGGAGCTTATGGGAGACCCAGTACTTC
TRBJ2-3 | TRBV7-9 | once | 16 | TRBD2 | CASSLNSGLATDTQYF | TGTGCCAGCAGCCTCAATTCGGGACTAGCAACAGATACGCAGTATTTT
TRBJ1-6 | TRBV27 | NA | 16 | TRBD1 | CASTAGTGVDNSPLHF | TGTGCCAGCACCGCTGGGACAGGGGTGGATAATTCACCCCTCCACTTT
TRBJ2-1 | TRBV5-1 | NA | 15 | TRBD2 | CASSVSSGKTNEQFF | TGCGCCAGCAGCGTATCTAGCGGGAAAACTAATGAGCAGTTCTTC
TRBJ2-4 | TRBV7-9 | NA | 15 | TRBD1 | CASSLGQGSKNIQYF | TGTGCCAGCAGCCTGGGACAGGGATCCAAAAACATTCAGTACTTC
TRBJ1-2 | TRBV10-3 | few | 12 | TRBD1 | CATTDRVYGYTF | TGTGCCACCACGGACAGGGTCTATGGCTACACCTTC
TRBJ1-2 | TRBV9 | NA | 15 | TRBD1 | CASSVGDREDYGYTF | TGTGCCAGCAGCGTAGGGGACAGGGAAGACTATGGCTACACCTTC
TRBJ1-5 | TRBV4-1 | few | 15 | NA | CASSLGGQGNQPQHF | TGCGCCAGCAGCCTGGGGGGCCAGGGCAATCAGCCCCAGCATTTT
TRBJ2-5 | TRBV7-9 | NA | 15 | NA | CASSHGLTIQETQYF | TGTGCCAGCAGCCACGGCCTGACAATCCAAGAGACCCAGTACTTC
TRBJ1-3 | TRBV9 | NA | 19 | NA | CASSSRTDNQIHSGNTIYF | TGTGCCAGCAGCTCACGGACAGACAACCAAATACACTCTGGAAACACCATATATTTT
TRBJ2-3 | TRBV6-1 | NA | 18 | NA | CASSESLQGHLDTDTQYF | TGTGCCAGCAGTGAAAGTTTGCAGGGACACCTAGACACAGATACGCAGTATTTT
TRBJ1-5 | TRBV7-2 | NA | 15 | NA | CASSLEQGWNQPQHF | TGTGCCAGCAGCTTAGAGCAGGGCTGGAATCAGCCCCAGCATTTT
TRBJ1-5 | TRBV27 | NA | 15 | NA | CASSPDPPNPQPQHF | TGTGCCAGCAGTCCCGACCCCCCGAACCCCCAGCCCCAGCATTTT
TRBJ2-7 | TRBV2 | NA | 14 | NA | CASSVDRSSYEQYF | TGTGCCAGCAGTGTGGACAGATCTTCCTACGAGCAGTACTTC
TRBJ1-6 | TRBV6-1 | NA | 13 | NA | CASSEDPGSPLHF | TGTGCCAGCAGTGAAGATCCAGGTTCACCCCTCCACTTT
TRBJ2-7 | TRBV7-2 | NA | 14 | TRBD2 | CASRTSGKSYEQYF | TGTGCCAGCAGGACTAGCGGGAAGAGCTACGAGCAGTACTTC
TRBJ2-1 | TRBV9 | NA | 16 | NA | CASSVGQRSSYNEQFF | TGTGCCAGCAGCGTAGGACAGCGGAGCTCCTACAATGAGCAGTTCTTC
TRBJ2-5 | TRBV5-4 | NA | 17 | TRBD2 | CASSPGLAGVPQETQYF | TGTGCCAGCAGCCCCGGACTAGCGGGGGTCCCCCAAGAGACCCAGTACTTC
TRBJ2-2 | TRBV10-3 | NA | 11 | NA | CAISSGGELFF | TGTGCCATCAGTTCAGGCGGGGAGCTGTTTTTT
TRBJ1-1 | TRBV28 | once | 13 | NA | CASAGTWYTEAFF | TGTGCCAGCGCTGGGACATGGTACACTGAAGCTTTCTTT
TRBJ2-7 | TRBV9 | NA | 15 | NA | CASSPYGYPSYEQYF | TGTGCCAGCAGCCCCTACGGGTATCCCTCCTACGAGCAGTACTTC
TRBJ2-2 | TRBV5-1 | NA | 16 | TRBD1 | CASSLVFQGAGGELFF | TGCGCCAGCAGCTTGGTTTTCCAGGGGGCTGGCGGGGAGCTGTTTTTT
TRBJ1-2 | TRBV7-2 | NA | 14 | NA | CASSRGGSLYGYTF | TGTGCCAGCAGCCGAGGCGGTAGTCTCTATGGCTACACCTTC
TRBJ2-7 | TRBV4-1 | NA | 18 | TRBD2 | CASSPGLAGGRSSYEQYF | TGCGCCAGCAGCCCGGGACTAGCGGGAGGCCGATCCTCCTACGAGCAGTACTTC
TRBJ1-3 | TRBV28 | NA | 15 | TRBD1 | CASTRDRASGNTIYF | TGTGCCAGCACGCGGGACAGGGCCTCTGGAAACACCATATATTTT
TRBJ1-2 | TRBV7-9 | NA | 14 | NA | CASSLVTEGYGYTF | TGTGCCAGCAGCTTAGTGACAGAGGGCTATGGCTACACCTTC
TRBJ2-7 | TRBV7-2 | NA | 15 | NA | CASSSRNPGTYEQYF | TGTGCCAGCAGCTCTCGAAATCCAGGGACCTACGAGCAGTACTTC
TRBJ2-2 | TRBV19 | NA | 13 | TRBD2 | CASRAAGTGELFF | TGTGCCAGTAGGGCAGCGGGAACCGGGGAGCTGTTTTTT
TRBJ1-1 | TRBV4-1 | NA | 13 | TRBD1 | CASSGQMNTEAFF | TGCGCCAGCTCGGGACAGATGAACACTGAAGCTTTCTTT
TRBJ2-5 | TRBV7-2 | NA | 16 | NA | CASSLVAGQKSETQYF | TGTGCCAGCAGCTTAGTTGCAGGACAGAAGTCGGAGACCCAGTACTTC
TRBJ1-6 | TRBV11-2 | NA | 17 | TRBD1 | CASSPRTPGQGNSPLHF | TGTGCCAGCAGCCCCCGCACCCCGGGACAGGGGAATTCACCCCTCCACTTT
TRBJ2-1 | TRBV5-1 | NA | 16 | TRBD2 | CASSFGAGRAYNEQFF | TGCGCCAGCAGCTTCGGAGCGGGGAGGGCCTACAATGAGCAGTTCTTC
TRBJ2-5 | TRBV30 | NA | 14 | NA | CAWSVGRREETQYF | TGTGCCTGGAGTGTGGGTAGGAGGGAAGAGACCCAGTACTTC
TRBJ2-1 | TRBV7-9 | NA | 15 | TRBD2 | CASSPELAGMNEQFF | TGTGCCAGCAGCCCAGAATTAGCGGGGATGAATGAGCAGTTCTTC
TRBJ2-1 | TRBV30 | NA | 14 | NA | CAWGPQGVRDEQFF | TGTGCCTGGGGCCCGCAGGGCGTTAGGGATGAGCAGTTCTTC
TRBJ2-3 | TRBV5-1 | NA | 16 | TRBD2 | CASSLSLAGGSPSQYF | TGCGCCAGCAGCTTGAGCCTAGCGGGGGGCTCCCCATCGCAGTATTTT
TRBJ1-1 | TRBV7-8 | NA | 15 | TRBD1 | CASSNRDRVNTEAFF | TGTGCCAGCAGCAACCGGGACAGGGTAAACACTGAAGCTTTCTTT
TRBJ1-2 | TRBV10-3 | NA | 15 | NA | CAISESPLGDYGYTF | TGTGCCATCAGTGAGTCTCCTCTGGGGGACTATGGCTACACCTTC
TRBJ2-7 | TRBV4-3 | NA | 17 | TRBD2 | CASSRELAGFSSYEQYF | TGCGCCAGCAGCCGTGAGCTAGCGGGGTTCTCATCCTACGAGCAGTACTTC
TRBJ2-7 | TRBV13 | NA | 15 | NA | CASSLRTVAYEEQYF | TGTGCCAGCAGCTTAAGAACCGTCGCCTACGAAGAGCAGTACTTC
TRBJ2-3 | TRBV29-1 | NA | 14 | NA | CSVEAGIHTDTQYF | TGCAGCGTTGAGGCGGGGATCCACACAGATACGCAGTATTTT
TRBJ2-3 | TRBV29-1 | NA | 10 | NA | CSVAGYTQYF | TGCAGCGTTGCCGGGTATACGCAGTATTTT
TRBJ2-2 | TRBV5-1 | NA | 17 | NA | CASSSGPGKGNTGELFF | TGCGCCAGCAGCTCGGGGCCGGGAAAGGGGAACACCGGGGAGCTGTTTTTT
TRBJ2-1 | TRBV25-1 | few | 12 | NA | CASSHGVNEQFF | TGTGCCAGCAGCCACGGCGTCAATGAGCAGTTCTTC
TRBJ2-5 | TRBV11-2 | once | 15 | TRBD1 | CASSLRGPTQETQYF | TGTGCCAGCAGCTTAAGGGGGCCGACTCAAGAGACCCAGTACTTC
TRBJ1-2 | TRBV5-1 | NA | 16 | TRBD1 | CASSFTGGEAYPGYTF | TGCGCCAGCAGCTTCACAGGGGGCGAAGCATACCCTGGCTACACCTTC
TRBJ1-5 | TRBV2 | NA | 13 | NA | CASSGVGGQPQHF | TGTGCCAGCAGTGGGGTCGGGGGCCAGCCCCAGCATTTT
TRBJ2-6 | TRBV2 | NA | 17 | NA | CASRGGGNDSGANVLTF | TGTGCCAGCCGCGGAGGGGGAAATGACTCTGGGGCCAACGTCCTGACTTTC